This T cell receptor (beta chain) was recovered during a study of blood T cell repertoires in COVID-19. CDR3 length: 17 residues. Germline V gene lookup returns CDR1 LGHNA and CDR2 YSLEER. The germline V and J ends were trimmed by 2 bases and 2 bases, with 13 bases remaining between them. Measured with immunoSEQ multiplex PCR; TCRdb has only the in-frame clones, and not every one. The repertoire holds under 350,000 clones, with just over 85% as singletons. The material sequenced was PBMCs or T cells enriched from blood (not recorded which). V usage is TRBV4-3 and J usage is TRBJ1-6, with D maybe TRBD1 (5 bases). This sequence originates from a woman aged 40 to 50 with acute COVID-19. CDR3 region: CASSQIKTETYNSPLHF. The CDR3 DNA is TGCGCCAGCAGCCAAATAAAGACAGAGACCTATAATTCACCCCTCCACTTT.